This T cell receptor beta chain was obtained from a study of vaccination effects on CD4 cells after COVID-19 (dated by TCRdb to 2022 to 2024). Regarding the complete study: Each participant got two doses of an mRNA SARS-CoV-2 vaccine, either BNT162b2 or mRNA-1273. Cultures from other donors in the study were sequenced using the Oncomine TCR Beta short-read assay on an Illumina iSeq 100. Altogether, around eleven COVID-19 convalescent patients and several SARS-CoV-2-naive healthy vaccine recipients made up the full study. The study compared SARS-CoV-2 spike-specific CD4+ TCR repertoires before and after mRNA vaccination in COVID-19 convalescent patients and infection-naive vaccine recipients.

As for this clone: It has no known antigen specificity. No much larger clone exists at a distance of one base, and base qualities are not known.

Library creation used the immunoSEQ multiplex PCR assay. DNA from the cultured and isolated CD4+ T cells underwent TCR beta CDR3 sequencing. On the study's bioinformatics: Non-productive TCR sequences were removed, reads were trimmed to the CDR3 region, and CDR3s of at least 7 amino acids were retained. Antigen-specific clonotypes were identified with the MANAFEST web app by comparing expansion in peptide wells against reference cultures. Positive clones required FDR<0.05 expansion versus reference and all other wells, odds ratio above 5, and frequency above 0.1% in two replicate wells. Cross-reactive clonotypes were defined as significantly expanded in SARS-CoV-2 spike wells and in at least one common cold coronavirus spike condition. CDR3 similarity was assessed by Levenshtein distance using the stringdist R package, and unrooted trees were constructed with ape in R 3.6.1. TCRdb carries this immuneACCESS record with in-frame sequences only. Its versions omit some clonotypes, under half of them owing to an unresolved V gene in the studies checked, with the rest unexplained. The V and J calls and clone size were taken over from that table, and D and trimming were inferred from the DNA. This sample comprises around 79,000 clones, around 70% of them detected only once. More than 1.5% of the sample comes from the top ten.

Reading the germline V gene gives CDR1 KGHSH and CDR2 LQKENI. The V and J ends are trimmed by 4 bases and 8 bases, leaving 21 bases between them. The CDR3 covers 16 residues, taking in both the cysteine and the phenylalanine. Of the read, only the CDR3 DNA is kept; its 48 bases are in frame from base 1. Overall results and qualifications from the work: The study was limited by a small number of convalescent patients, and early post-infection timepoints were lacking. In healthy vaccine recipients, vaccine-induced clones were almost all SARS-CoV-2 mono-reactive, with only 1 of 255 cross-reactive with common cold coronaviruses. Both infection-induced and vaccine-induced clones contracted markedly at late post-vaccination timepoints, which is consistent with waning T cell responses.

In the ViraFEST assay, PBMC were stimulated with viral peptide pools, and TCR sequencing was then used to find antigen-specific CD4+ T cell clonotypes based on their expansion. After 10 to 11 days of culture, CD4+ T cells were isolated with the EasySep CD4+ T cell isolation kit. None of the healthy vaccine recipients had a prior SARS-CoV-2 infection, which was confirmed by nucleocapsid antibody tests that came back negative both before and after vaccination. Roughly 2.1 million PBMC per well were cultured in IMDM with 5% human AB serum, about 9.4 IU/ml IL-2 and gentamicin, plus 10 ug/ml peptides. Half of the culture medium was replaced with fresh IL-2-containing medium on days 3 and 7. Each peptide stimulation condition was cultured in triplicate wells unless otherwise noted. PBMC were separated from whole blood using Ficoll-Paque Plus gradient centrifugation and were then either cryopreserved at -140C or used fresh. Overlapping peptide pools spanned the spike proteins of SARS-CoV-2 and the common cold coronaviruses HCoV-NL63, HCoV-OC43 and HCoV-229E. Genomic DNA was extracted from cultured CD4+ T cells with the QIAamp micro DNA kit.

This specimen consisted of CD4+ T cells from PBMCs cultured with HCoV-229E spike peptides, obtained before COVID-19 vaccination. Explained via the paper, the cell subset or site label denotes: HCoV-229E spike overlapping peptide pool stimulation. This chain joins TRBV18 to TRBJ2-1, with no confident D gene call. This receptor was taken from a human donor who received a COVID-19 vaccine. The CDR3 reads CASSRGRVMDVYEQFF. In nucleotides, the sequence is TGTGCCAGCTCACGTGGTCGGGTGATGGATGTCTATGAGCAGTTCTTC.